The 2 T cell receptor beta chains presented below share a single source sample, sequenced in a study of early T cells in non-severe SARS-CoV-2 infection. TCRdb analysed the 5' RACE reads with MiXCR anew, one entry per CDR3 protein. The data show around 64,000 distinct CDR3 sequences, around 12% seen once. The material sequenced was whole blood, taken at baseline. All receptors come from an adult who was a healthcare worker with PCR-confirmed SARS-CoV-2 infection or an uninfected control (not recorded which).

To note about this clonotype: A clone one base away is much larger, so this may be a read error. The chain couples TRBV11-2 to TRBJ2-7, with 7 bases matching TRBD1. CDR1 is SGHAT, CDR2 FQNNGV, per germline. The length of the CDR3 is 14 residues. The CDR3 bases are TGTGCCAGCAGCCCGCGACAGGGTCCAAAAGAGCTGTACTTC. Translated: CASSPRQGPKELYF.

This clonotype occurred a few times. The CDR3 DNA reads TGTGCCAGCAGCTTAAGCCGGACAGAGAACACTGAAGCTTTCTTT. It codes for CASSLSRTENTEAFF. J is TRBJ1-1 and V is TRBV11-2, with D perhaps TRBD1 (6 bases). CDR3 length equals 15 residues. The germline gives CDR1 SGHAT, CDR2 FQNNGV. Trimming cost V 2 bases and J 1 base, with 11 bases left between them.